Listed below are T cell receptor beta chains from one sample, sequenced in a study of shared clonotypes between healthy human individuals. Some clones are missing from TCRdb's copy, which holds only in-frame ones; the method was immunoSEQ multiplex PCR. The sample contains millions of clones, around 94% of which appear only once. The sequencing input was naive CD4+ T cells sorted from blood. These receptor sequences come from a man younger than 35 in good health. The CDR3 runs from the conserved cysteine through the conserved F or W. Fields, in order: V gene, clone size, J gene, CDR3 protein. Where a row states a size, it is once, few, many or the class of an expanded clone; other rows omit it.

TRBV27,once,TRBJ2-3,CASSLGAPQTDTQYF
TRBV4-1,NA,TRBJ2-3,CASSQDRTSGTDTQYF
TRBV4-1,NA,TRBJ2-5,CASSHIQGPETQYF
TRBV5-1,NA,TRBJ2-3,CASSLEGGRTDTQYF
TRBV5-5,once,TRBJ1-1,CASSLGQEREAFF
TRBV13,few,TRBJ1-1,CASRHSGGVNTEAFF
TRBV30,NA,TRBJ1-6,CAWSPGGNSPLHF
TRBV6-1,NA,TRBJ2-7,CASSDRGDGYEQYF
TRBV4-2,NA,TRBJ2-7,CASSQYSDEQYF
TRBV30,NA,TRBJ1-5,CAWSVLGVGQPQHF
TRBV7-9,NA,TRBJ2-5,CASSLVHETQYF
TRBV6-5,NA,TRBJ2-1,CASSWNRGSYNEQFF
TRBV27,NA,TRBJ1-1,CASSQPGRAEAFF
TRBV5-1,NA,TRBJ2-3,CASSLSGSTDTQYF
TRBV7-8,NA,TRBJ2-2,CASSFSTKWSGELFF
TRBV6-5,NA,TRBJ1-5,CASREGNQPQHF
TRBV5-6,NA,TRBJ2-7,CASSQVPSGRAVSYEQYF
TRBV5-4,NA,TRBJ2-1,CARRQGAEQFF
TRBV6-1,NA,TRBJ1-5,CASSEGTAYSNQPQHF
TRBV19,NA,TRBJ1-6,CASSMRVVGSPLHF
TRBV18,NA,TRBJ1-5,CASSPPGTGNQPQHF
TRBV18,NA,TRBJ2-1,CASSPMGAYNEQFF
TRBV11-3,once,TRBJ1-3,CASSQGTGIGNTIYF
TRBV10-3,NA,TRBJ2-3,CAISSTSGRADTQYF
TRBV28,NA,TRBJ2-2,CASKRGGTGELFF
TRBV9,NA,TRBJ2-1,CASSARTSGSQNEQFF
TRBV18,NA,NA,CASSPRGAYSYEQYF
TRBV4-2,NA,TRBJ2-5,CASSLQGETQYF
TRBV27,NA,TRBJ2-7,CASSRWTSGSYEQYF
TRBV10-3,NA,TRBJ1-1,CAISASGTGNTEAFF
TRBV7-3,NA,TRBJ1-3,CASSLAGVGNTIYF
TRBV7-2,NA,TRBJ2-5,CASSLRGRYQETQYF
TRBV2,NA,TRBJ2-1,CASRQTSYNEQFF
TRBV7-7,NA,TRBJ2-4,CASSNNRGGIQYF
TRBV7-2,few,TRBJ1-1,CASNVGGSVTEAFF
TRBV7-2,NA,TRBJ1-5,CASSSDRNQPQHF
TRBV6-1,NA,TRBJ1-3,CASSESESTIYF
TRBV9,NA,TRBJ2-2,CASSVVQSNTGELFF
TRBV5-8,NA,TRBJ2-3,CASSSGGLAGSQYF
TRBV30,NA,TRBJ2-5,CAWSVGTVQGETQYF
TRBV11-3,NA,TRBJ2-1,CASSLYGSEQFF
TRBV7-2,NA,TRBJ2-7,CASSLGGGLAVYEQYF
TRBV6-4,NA,TRBJ2-7,CASNERQGFYEQYF
TRBV27,NA,TRBJ2-1,CASSRGGTSGYNEQFF
TRBV11-2,NA,TRBJ2-3,CASSFGDTQYF
TRBV6-5,NA,TRBJ1-2,CASNHLGGYGYTF
TRBV18,NA,TRBJ1-1,CASSRDSLNTEAFF
TRBV5-6,NA,TRBJ2-2,CASSRREAGTGELFF
TRBV7-2,NA,TRBJ2-7,CASSPGLAGGGYEQYF
TRBV19,NA,TRBJ1-2,CATLERSARGGYTF
TRBV5-1,once,TRBJ1-2,CASGPGTDLYGYTF
TRBV5-4,once,TRBJ2-5,CASSFAQGAETQYF
TRBV30,NA,TRBJ2-7,CAWSGLSYEQYF
TRBV19,NA,TRBJ2-3,CASTETWNTDTQYF
TRBV10-3,NA,TRBJ2-2,CAISKGLADTGELFF
TRBV7-9,NA,TRBJ1-5,CASSRTGDPNQPQHF
TRBV19,NA,TRBJ1-1,CASSIQGRPEAFF